Listed below are T cell receptor beta chains from one sample, sequenced in a study of T cell responses to AZD1222 COVID-19 vaccine. TCRdb's table, derived via immunoSEQ multiplex PCR, lists solely in-frame clones and lacks some. The table has tens of thousands of clones, about 85% seen once. This specimen consisted of peripheral blood, obtained on day 0 of AZD1222 vaccination. The receptor set was obtained from an adult in good health. Both conserved end residues are part of each CDR3. Some rows mark clone size as missing; the rest say once, few, many or name a class of expanded clone.

cdr3_length clone_size v_call cdr3_aa
13 few TRBV11-2 CASSSQTVETQYF
16 NA TRBV11-2 CASSPIPRAANYGYTF
15 once TRBV9 CASTRTGYDTGELFF
12 NA TRBV25-1 CASSEWTVGYTF
15 NA TRBV5-1 CASSLEVSGGDTQYF
15 NA TRBV2 CASRHGTSAYQPQHF
14 NA TRBV6-1 CASSEAGGPNEQFF
14 NA TRBV6-1 CASSEEIGVYGYTF
13 NA TRBV15 CATSTGEFYEQYF
16 NA TRBV5-8 CASSASRTDVQETQYF
15 NA TRBV3-1/TRBV3-2 CASSQDGATNEKLFF